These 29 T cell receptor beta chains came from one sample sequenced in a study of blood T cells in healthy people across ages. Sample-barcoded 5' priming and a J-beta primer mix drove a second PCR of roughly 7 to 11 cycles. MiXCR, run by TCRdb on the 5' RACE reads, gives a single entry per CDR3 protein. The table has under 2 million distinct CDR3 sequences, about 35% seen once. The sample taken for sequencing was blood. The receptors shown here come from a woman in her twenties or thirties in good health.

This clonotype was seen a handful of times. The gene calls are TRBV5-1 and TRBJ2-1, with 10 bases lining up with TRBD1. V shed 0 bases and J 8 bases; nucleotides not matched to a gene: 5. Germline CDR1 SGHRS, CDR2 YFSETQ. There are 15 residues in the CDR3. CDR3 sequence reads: CASSLEGQGGDEQFF. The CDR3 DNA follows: TGCGCCAGCAGCTTGGAAGGACAGGGGGGAGATGAGCAGTTCTTC.

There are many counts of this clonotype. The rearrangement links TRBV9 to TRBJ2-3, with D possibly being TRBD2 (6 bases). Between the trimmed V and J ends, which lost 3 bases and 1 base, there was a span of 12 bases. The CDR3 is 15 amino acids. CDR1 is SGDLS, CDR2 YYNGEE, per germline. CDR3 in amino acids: CASSASGDRTDTQYF. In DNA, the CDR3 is TGTGCCAGCAGCGCCTCGGGGGACCGCACAGATACGCAGTATTTT.

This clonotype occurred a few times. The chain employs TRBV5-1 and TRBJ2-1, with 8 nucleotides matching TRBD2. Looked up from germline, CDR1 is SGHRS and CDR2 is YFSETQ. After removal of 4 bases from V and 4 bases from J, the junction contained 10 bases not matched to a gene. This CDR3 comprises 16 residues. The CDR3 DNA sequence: TGCGCCAGCAGCAGATACCCGGGACTAGGGTACAATGAGCAGTTCTTC. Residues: CASSRYPGLGYNEQFF.

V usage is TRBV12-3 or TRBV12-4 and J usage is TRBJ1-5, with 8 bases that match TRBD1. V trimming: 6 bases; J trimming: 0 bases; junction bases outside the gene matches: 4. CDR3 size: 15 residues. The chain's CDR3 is CASRQTGGSNQPQHF. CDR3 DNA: TGTGCCAGCAGACAAACAGGGGGTAGCAATCAGCCCCAGCATTTT.

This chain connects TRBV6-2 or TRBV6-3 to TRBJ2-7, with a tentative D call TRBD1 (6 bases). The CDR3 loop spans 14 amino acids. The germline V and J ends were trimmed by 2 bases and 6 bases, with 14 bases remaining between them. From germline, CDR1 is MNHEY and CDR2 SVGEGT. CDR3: CASSYTGTGPEQYF. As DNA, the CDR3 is TGTGCCAGCAGTTACACAGGGACGGGCCCCGAGCAGTACTTC.

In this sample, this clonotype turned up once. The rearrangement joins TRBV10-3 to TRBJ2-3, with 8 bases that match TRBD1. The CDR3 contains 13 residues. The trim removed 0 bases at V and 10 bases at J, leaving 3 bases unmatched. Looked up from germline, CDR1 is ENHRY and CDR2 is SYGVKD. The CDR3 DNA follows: TGTGCCATCAGTGAGTCGCCGGGACAGGCGCAGTATTTT. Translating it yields CAISESPGQAQYF.

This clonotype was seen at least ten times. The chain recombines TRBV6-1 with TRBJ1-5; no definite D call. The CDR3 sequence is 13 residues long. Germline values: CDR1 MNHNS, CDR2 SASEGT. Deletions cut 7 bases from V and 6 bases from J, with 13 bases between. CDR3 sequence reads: CASIRGEGQPQHF. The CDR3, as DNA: TGTGCCAGCATCCGGGGTGAGGGTCAGCCCCAGCATTTT.

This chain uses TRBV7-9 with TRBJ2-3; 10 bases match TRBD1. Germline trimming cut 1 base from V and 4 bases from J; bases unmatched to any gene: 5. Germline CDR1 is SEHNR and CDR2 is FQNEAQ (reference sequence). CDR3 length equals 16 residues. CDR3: CASSLEGTGVPDTQYF. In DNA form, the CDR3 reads TGTGCCAGCAGCTTAGAGGGGACAGGGGTCCCAGATACGCAGTATTTT.

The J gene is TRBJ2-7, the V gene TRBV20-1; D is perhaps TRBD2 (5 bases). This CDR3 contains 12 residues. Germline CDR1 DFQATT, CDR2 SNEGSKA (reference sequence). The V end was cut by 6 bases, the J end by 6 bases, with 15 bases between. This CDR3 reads CSAPLSGSEQYF. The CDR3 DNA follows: TGCAGTGCGCCATTAAGTGGGAGCGAGCAGTACTTC.

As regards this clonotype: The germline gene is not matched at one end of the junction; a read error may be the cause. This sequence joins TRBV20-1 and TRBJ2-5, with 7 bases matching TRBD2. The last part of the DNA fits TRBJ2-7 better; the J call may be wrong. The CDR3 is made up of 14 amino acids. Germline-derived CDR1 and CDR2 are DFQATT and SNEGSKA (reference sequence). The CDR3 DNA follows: TGCGGTGCTAGAAGGCCTAGCGGTCCCTACGAGCAGTACTTC. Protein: CGARRPSGPYEQYF.

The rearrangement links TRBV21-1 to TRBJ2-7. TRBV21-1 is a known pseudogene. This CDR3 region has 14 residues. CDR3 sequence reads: CASSQLGGPYEQYF. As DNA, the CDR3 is TGTGCCAGCAGCCAGCTTGGGGGCCCCTACGAGCAGTACTTC.

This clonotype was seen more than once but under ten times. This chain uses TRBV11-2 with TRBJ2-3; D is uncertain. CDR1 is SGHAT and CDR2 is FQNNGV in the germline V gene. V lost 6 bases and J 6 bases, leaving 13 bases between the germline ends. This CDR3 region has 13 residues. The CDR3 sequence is CASRFGALDTQYF. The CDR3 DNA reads TGTGCCAGCAGGTTCGGAGCCCTGGATACGCAGTATTTT.

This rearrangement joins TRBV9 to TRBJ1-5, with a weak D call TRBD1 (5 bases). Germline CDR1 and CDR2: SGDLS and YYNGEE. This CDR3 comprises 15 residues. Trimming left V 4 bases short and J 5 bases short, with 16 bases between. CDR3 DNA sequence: TGTGCCAGCAGCAGATCAGGGCGGTTCGATCAGCCCCAGCATTTT. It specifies CASSRSGRFDQPQHF.

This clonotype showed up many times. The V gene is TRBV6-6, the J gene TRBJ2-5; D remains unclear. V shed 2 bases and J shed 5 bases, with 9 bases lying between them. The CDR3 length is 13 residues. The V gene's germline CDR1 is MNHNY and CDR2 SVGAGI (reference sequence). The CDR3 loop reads CASSYLIRETQYF. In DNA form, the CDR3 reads TGTGCCAGCAGTTACCTAATACGGGAGACCCAGTACTTC.

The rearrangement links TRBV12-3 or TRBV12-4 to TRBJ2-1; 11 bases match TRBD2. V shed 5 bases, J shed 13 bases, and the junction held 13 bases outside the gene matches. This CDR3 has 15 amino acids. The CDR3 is CASSPGLAVRETQFF. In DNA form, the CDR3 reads TGTGCCAGCAGTCCGGGACTAGCGGTCCGGGAGACCCAGTTCTTC.

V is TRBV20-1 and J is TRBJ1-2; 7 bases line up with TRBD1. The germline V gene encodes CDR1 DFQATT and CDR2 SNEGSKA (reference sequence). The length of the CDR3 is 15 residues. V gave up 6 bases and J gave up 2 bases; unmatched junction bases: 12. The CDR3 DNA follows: TGCAGTGCCTTTGGTCCGGGACAGCAGAACTATGGCTACACCTTC. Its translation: CSAFGPGQQNYGYTF.

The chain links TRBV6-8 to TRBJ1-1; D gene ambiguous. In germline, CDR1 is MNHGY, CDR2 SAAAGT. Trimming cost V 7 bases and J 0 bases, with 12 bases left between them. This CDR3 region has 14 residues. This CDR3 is CASIEAGMNTEAFF. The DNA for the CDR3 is TGTGCCAGCATCGAAGCCGGAATGAACACTGAAGCTTTCTTT.

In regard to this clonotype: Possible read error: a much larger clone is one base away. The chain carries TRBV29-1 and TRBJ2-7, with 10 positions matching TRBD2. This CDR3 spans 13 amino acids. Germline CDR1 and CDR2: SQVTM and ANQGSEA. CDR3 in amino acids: CGVKLAGTYEQYF. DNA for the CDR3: TGCGGCGTTAAACTAGCGGGAACCTACGAGCAGTACTTC.

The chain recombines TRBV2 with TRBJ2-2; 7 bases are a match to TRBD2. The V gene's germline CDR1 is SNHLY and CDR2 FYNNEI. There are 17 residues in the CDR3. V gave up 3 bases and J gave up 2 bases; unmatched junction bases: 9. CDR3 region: CASSERWGGRNTGELFF. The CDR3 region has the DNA TGTGCCAGCAGTGAGCGGTGGGGCGGGAGAAACACCGGGGAGCTGTTTTTT.

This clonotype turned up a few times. The CDR3 bases are TGTGCCAGCAGCTTAGCCACAGGGTGGGATGAGCAGTTCTTC. It yields the protein CASSLATGWDEQFF. The V and J genes are TRBV7-9 and TRBJ2-1; tentative D call: TRBD1 (6 bases). The germline CDR1 and CDR2 sequences are SEHNR and FQNEAQ (reference sequence). Trimming removed 0 bases at V and 8 bases at J, with 11 bases between. The CDR3 runs to 14 residues.

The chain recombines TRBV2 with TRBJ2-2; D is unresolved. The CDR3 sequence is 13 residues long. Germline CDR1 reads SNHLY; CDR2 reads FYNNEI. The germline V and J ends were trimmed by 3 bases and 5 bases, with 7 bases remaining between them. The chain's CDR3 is CASSDRRTGELFF. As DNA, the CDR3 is TGTGCCAGCAGTGATCGTAGGACCGGGGAGCTGTTTTTT.

For the CDR3, the DNA is TGCATCACCCCTCGGGCGGATGAAGCTTTCTTT. Its protein is CITPRADEAFF. This chain uses TRBV20-1 with TRBJ1-1; no firm D call. This CDR3 is built from 11 residues. The germline CDR1 and CDR2 sequences are DFQATT and SNEGSKA (reference sequence).

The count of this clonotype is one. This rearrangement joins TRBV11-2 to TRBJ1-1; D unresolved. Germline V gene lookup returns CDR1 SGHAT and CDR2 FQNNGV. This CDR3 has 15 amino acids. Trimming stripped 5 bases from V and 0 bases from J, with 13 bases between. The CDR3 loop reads CASSQSYRVNTEAFF. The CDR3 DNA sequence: TGTGCCAGCAGCCAATCCTATCGGGTGAACACTGAAGCTTTCTTT.

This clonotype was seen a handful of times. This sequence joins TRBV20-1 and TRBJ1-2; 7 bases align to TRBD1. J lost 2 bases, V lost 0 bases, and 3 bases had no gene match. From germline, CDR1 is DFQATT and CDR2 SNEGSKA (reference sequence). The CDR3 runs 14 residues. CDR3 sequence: CSARDAQGNYGYTF. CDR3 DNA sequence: TGCAGTGCTAGAGATGCACAGGGGAACTATGGCTACACCTTC.

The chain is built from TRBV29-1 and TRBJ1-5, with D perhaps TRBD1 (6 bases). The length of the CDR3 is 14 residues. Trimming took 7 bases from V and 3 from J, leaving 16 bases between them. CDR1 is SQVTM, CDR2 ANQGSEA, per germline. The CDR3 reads CSAEQDSHNQPQHF. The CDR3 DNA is TGCAGCGCCGAACAGGACAGTCACAATCAGCCCCAGCATTTT.

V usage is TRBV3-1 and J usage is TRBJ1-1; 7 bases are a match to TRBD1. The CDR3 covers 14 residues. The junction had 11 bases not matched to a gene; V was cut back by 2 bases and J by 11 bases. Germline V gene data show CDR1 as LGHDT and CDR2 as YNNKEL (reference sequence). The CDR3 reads CASSQNNRGRRAFF. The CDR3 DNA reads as TGTGCCAGCAGCCAAAATAACAGGGGCCGGCGGGCTTTCTTT. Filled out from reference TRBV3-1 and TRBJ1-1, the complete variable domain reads DTAVSQTPKYLVTQMGNDKSIKCEQNLGHDTMYWYKQDSKKFLKIMFSYNNKELIINETVPNRFSPKSPDKAHLNLHINSLELGDSAVYFCASSQNNRGRRAFFGQGTRLTVV.

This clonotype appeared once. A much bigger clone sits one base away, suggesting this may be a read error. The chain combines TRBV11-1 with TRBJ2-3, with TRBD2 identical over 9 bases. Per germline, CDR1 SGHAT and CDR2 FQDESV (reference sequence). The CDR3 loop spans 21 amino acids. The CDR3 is CASSLTMVGGGASERTDAQYF. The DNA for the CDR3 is TGTGCCAGCAGCTTAACCATGGTAGGCGGGGGGGCTTCTGAGAGGACAGATGCGCAGTATTTT. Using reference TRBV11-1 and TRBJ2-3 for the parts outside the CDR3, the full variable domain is EAEVAQSPRYKITEKSQAVAFWCDPISGHATLYWYRQILGQGPELLVQFQDESVVDDSQLPKDRFSAERLKGVDSTLKIQPAELGDSAMYLCASSLTMVGGGASERTDAQYFGPGTRLTVL.

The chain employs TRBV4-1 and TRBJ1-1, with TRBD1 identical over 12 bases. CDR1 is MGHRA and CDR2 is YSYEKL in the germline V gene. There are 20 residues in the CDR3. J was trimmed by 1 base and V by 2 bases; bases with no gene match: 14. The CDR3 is CASSQTAGTGGGSENTEAFF. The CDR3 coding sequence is TGCGCCAGCAGCCAAACTGCTGGGACAGGGGGCGGCTCGGAGAACACTGAAGCTTTCTTT.

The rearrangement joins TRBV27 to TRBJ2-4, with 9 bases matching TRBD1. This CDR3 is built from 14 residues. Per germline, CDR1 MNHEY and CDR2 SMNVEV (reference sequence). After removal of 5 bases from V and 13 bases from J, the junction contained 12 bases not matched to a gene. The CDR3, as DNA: TGTGCCAGCAGTGATCGACAGGGGGGCCTACAGCAGTACTTC. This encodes CASSDRQGGLQQYF.